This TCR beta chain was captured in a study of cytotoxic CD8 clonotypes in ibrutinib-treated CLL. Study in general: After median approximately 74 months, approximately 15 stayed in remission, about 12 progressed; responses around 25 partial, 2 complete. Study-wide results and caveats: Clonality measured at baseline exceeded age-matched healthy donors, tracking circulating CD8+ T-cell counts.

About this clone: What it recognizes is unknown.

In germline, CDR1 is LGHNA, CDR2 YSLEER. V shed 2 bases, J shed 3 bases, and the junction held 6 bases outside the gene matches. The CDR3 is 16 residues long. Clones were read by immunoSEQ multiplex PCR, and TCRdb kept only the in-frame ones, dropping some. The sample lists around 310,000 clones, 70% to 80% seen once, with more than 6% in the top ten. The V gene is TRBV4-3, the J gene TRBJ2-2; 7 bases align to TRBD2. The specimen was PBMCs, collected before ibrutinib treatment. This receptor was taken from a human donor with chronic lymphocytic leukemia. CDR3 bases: TGCGCCAGCAGCCAACAAGCGGGGACCCACACCGGGGAGCTGTTTTTT. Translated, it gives CASSQQAGTHTGELFF.